Following are 22 T cell receptor beta chains from one sample sequenced in a study of cytotoxic CD8 clonotypes in ibrutinib-treated CLL. TCRdb's copy holds only in-frame clones and misses some; the assay was immunoSEQ multiplex PCR. The sample shows around 300,000 clones, about 80% of them seen only once. This sample comprised PBMCs, obtained before ibrutinib treatment. Receptors were obtained from a human donor with chronic lymphocytic leukemia.

This clone was recorded once. This chain uses TRBV25-1 with TRBJ2-5; 14 bases agree with TRBD2. CDR1 MGHDK and CDR2 SYGVNS come from the germline V gene. This CDR3 region has 17 residues. V lost 2 bases, J lost 4 bases, and 6 bases stayed unmatched. Written as DNA, the CDR3 is TGTGCCAGCAGTGAAATGGGACTAGCGGGAGAGGGAGAGACCCAGTACTTC. This sequence encodes CASSEMGLAGEGETQYF.

The chain joins TRBV4-3 to TRBJ1-4; 9 bases agree with TRBD1. The germline V gene encodes CDR1 LGHNA and CDR2 YSLEER. With 3 bases clipped from V and 7 bases from J, the junction kept 9 bases outside the gene matches. The CDR3 contains 16 residues. The CDR3 region is CASSHYRGLVGEKLFF. In DNA form, the CDR3 reads TGCGCCAGCAGCCATTACAGGGGGCTAGTTGGTGAAAAACTGTTTTTT.

This sequence joins TRBV28 and TRBJ2-5, with TRBD2 matching 9 bases. Germline-derived CDR1 and CDR2 are MDHEN and SYDVKM. The CDR3 contains 20 residues. J was trimmed by 1 base and V by 4 bases; bases with no gene match: 19. The CDR3 DNA follows: TGTGCCAGCAGTTCGGACTTCGGGGTAGCGGGAGCGGGAGGCCAAGAGACCCAGTACTTC. This gives the protein CASSSDFGVAGAGGQETQYF.

The chain links TRBV13 to TRBJ2-7, with TRBD2 identical over 13 bases. CDR3 size: 16 residues. The J segment lost 0 bases and the V segment lost 5 bases, leaving 4 bases of the junction unmatched. CDR1 PRHDT and CDR2 FYEKMQ come from the germline V gene (reference sequence). The CDR3 loop is CASSMRTSGSSYEQYF. The CDR3 DNA follows: TGTGCCAGCAGCATGAGGACTAGCGGGAGCTCCTACGAGCAGTACTTC.

The chain recombines TRBV6-5 with TRBJ2-5; D is perhaps TRBD1 or TRBD2 (5 bases each). The CDR3 runs to 14 residues. Trimming cost V 4 bases and J 1 base, with 10 bases left between them. Germline lookup yields CDR1 MNHEY and CDR2 SVGAGI. The CDR3, as DNA: TGTGCCAGCAGTTCCCGGGGACCCCAAGAGACCCAGTACTTC. It is translated as CASSSRGPQETQYF.

The gene calls are TRBV6-1 and TRBJ2-7; 7 bases line up with TRBD1. V shed 6 bases, J shed 2 bases, and the junction held 10 bases outside the gene matches. The length of the CDR3 is 15 residues. Germline V CDR1 and CDR2: MNHNS, SASEGT. The CDR3 region is CASRHGTVLAYEQYF. In nucleotides, the CDR3 is TGTGCCAGCAGACACGGGACAGTGCTGGCCTACGAGCAGTACTTC.

The rearrangement uses TRBV6-5 and TRBJ1-1, with TRBD1 as a possible D gene (5 bases). CDR3 size: 16 residues. Trimming stripped 4 bases from V and 8 bases from J, with 23 bases between. The V gene's germline CDR1 is MNHEY and CDR2 SVGAGI. In DNA form, the CDR3 reads TGTGCCAGCAGTTTTGGCCCGACAGAGCACCTCGGGGAAGCTTTCTTT. It encodes CASSFGPTEHLGEAFF.

This clone was seen a handful of times. The chain joins TRBV5-1 to TRBJ2-1; maybe TRBD1 (6 bases). Germline CDR1 reads SGHRS; CDR2 reads YFSETQ. This CDR3 comprises 15 residues. Trimming shortened V by 1 base and J by 6 bases, and 14 bases separated the two germline ends. The CDR3, as DNA: TGCGCCAGCAGCTTGTTGGCAGGGGCAGTCAATGAGCAGTTCTTC. Its protein is CASSLLAGAVNEQFF.

The rearrangement joins TRBV5-4 to TRBJ2-7; 10 bases are shared with TRBD2. The CDR3 contains 15 residues. V gave up 0 bases and J gave up 2 bases; unmatched junction bases: 2. Looked up from germline, CDR1 is SGHNT and CDR2 is YYREEE (reference sequence). CDR3 in DNA: TGTGCCAGCAGCTTGGCCGGACTAGCGGCCTACGAGCAGTACTTC. Amino acids: CASSLAGLAAYEQYF.

As to this clone: This CDR3 is also generated by other DNA sequences in the sample. J is TRBJ2-5 and V is TRBV30, with D perhaps TRBD2 (5 bases). CDR3 size: 12 residues. The germline CDR1 and CDR2 sequences are GTSNPN and SVGIG (reference sequence). Trimming stripped 2 bases from V and 2 bases from J, with 6 bases between. CDR3: CAWSPGQETQYF. The CDR3 DNA follows: TGTGCCTGGAGTCCGGGACAAGAGACCCAGTACTTC.

The chain links TRBV7-2 to TRBJ2-3; TRBD2 aligns across 11 bases. The germline CDR1 and CDR2 sequences are SGHTA and FQGNSA. Unmatched junction bases numbered 6, after V lost 1 base and J lost 6 bases. This CDR3 spans 16 amino acids. The CDR3 nucleotides are TGTGCCAGCAGCTTAGGTGTACTAGCGGGAGCCGATACGCAGTATTTT. Translating gives CASSLGVLAGADTQYF.

The rearrangement links TRBV2 to TRBJ1-2; D is uncertain. This CDR3 region has 14 residues. Looked up from germline, CDR1 is SNHLY and CDR2 is FYNNEI. Trimming cost V 7 bases and J 5 bases, with 17 bases left between them. In DNA, the CDR3 is TGTGCCAGCACACCAGAACTAAGGAGATATGGCTACACCTTC. It specifies CASTPELRRYGYTF.

The rearrangement uses TRBV7-8 and TRBJ2-7; TRBD2 agrees at 7 bases. Germline CDR1 SGHVS, CDR2 FQNEAQ. The V segment lost 5 bases and the J segment 0 bases; nucleotides outside the gene matches: 13. This CDR3 region has 17 residues. The CDR3 DNA sequence: TGTGCCAGCAGCAAAAAGGAGGGGACTATAGTCTCCTACGAGCAGTACTTC. The encoded protein is CASSKKEGTIVSYEQYF.

The genes are TRBV6-5 and TRBJ2-1; 11 positions agree with TRBD2. This CDR3 comprises 16 residues. Trimming cost V 0 bases and J 3 bases; bases outside gene matches: 1. Looked up from germline, CDR1 is MNHEY and CDR2 is SVGAGI. CDR3 DNA sequence: TGTGCCAGCAGTTACTCGGGGACTAGCGGCTACAATGAGCAGTTCTTC. It specifies CASSYSGTSGYNEQFF.

The chain joins TRBV13 to TRBJ1-2, with TRBD1 as a possible D gene (5 bases). Trimming pared 6 bases from V and 2 bases from J, leaving 13 bases between. The germline V gene has CDR1 PRHDT and CDR2 FYEKMQ (reference sequence). This CDR3 comprises 14 residues. The CDR3 reads CASSRLGPNYGYTF. The CDR3 DNA reads TGTGCCAGCAGTCGACTGGGGCCAAACTATGGCTACACCTTC.

Here the CDR3 reads CASSQGTSGNQETQYF. CDR3 DNA sequence: TGTGCCAGCAGCCAAGGGACTAGCGGGAACCAAGAGACCCAGTACTTC. The V gene is TRBV4-2, the J gene TRBJ2-5, with 12 bases that match TRBD2. The V gene's germline CDR1 is LGHNA and CDR2 YNFKEQ. The length of the CDR3 is 16 residues. V shed 1 base and J 0 bases; nucleotides not matched to a gene: 0.

The rearrangement uses TRBV9 and TRBJ1-3, with D possibly matching TRBD1 (5 bases). The germline V gene encodes CDR1 SGDLS and CDR2 YYNGEE. The V gene lost 0 bases and the J gene lost 4 bases, with 14 bases spanning the gap. This CDR3 comprises 16 residues. CDR3 in DNA: TGTGCCAGCAGCGTAGGTACAGGCCTTGTCGGAAACACCATATATTTT. This codes for CASSVGTGLVGNTIYF.

CDR3 amino acids: CASSMGLLISYNEQFF. The CDR3 region has the DNA TGCGCCAGCAGCATGGGACTCCTAATCTCCTACAATGAGCAGTTCTTC. This chain connects TRBV5-1 to TRBJ2-1; possibly TRBD2 for D (6 bases). The CDR3 spans 16 residues. Germline assignment: CDR1 SGHRS and CDR2 YFSETQ. The ends were cut back, 4 bases at V and 0 bases at J, with 14 bases in the middle.

The chain employs TRBV11-3 and TRBJ2-7; D not resolved. The V gene's germline CDR1 is SGHNT and CDR2 YENEEA. Trimming took 1 base from V and 2 from J, leaving 9 bases between them. CDR3 length: 14 residues. CDR3 sequence: CASSLGPNAYEQYF. The CDR3, as DNA: TGTGCCAGCAGCTTAGGACCGAACGCCTACGAGCAGTACTTC. The entire variable domain, with the rest obtained from reference TRBV11-3 and TRBJ2-7, is as follows: EAGVVQSPRYKIIEKKQPVAFWCNPISGHNTLYWYLQNLGQGPELLIRYENEEAVDDSQLPKDRFSAERLKGVDSTLKIQPAELGDSAVYLCASSLGPNAYEQYFGPGTRLTVT.

This sequence joins TRBV11-2 and TRBJ1-4; maybe TRBD1 (6 bases). The CDR3 totals 14 residues. V lost 3 bases, J lost 8 bases, and 13 bases lay in between. Per germline, CDR1 SGHAT and CDR2 FQNNGV. CDR3 DNA sequence: TGTGCCAGCAGCTTCCCTTACGGGGGCGAAAAACTGTTTTTT. Translating it yields CASSFPYGGEKLFF.

V and J are TRBV11-2 and TRBJ2-3, with a possible D match to TRBD2 (6 bases). Trimming removed 3 bases from V and 6 bases from J, with 16 bases in between. This CDR3 has 15 amino acids. Germline lookup yields CDR1 SGHAT and CDR2 FQNNGV. CDR3 protein: CASSFLAGSPDTQYF. The CDR3, as DNA: TGTGCCAGCAGCTTCCTCGCGGGATCGCCCGATACGCAGTATTTT. The full variable domain, with the rest looked up from reference TRBV11-2 and TRBJ2-3, is EAGVAQSPRYKIIEKRQSVAFWCNPISGHATLYWYQQILGQGPKLLIQFQNNGVVDDSQLPKDRFSAERLKGVDSTLKIQPAKLEDSAVYLCASSFLAGSPDTQYFGPGTRLTVL.

This chain connects TRBV27 to TRBJ2-3, with 8 nucleotides matching TRBD1. The junction had 5 bases not matched to a gene; V was cut back by 6 bases and J by 0 bases. The CDR3 sequence is 15 residues long. CDR1 and CDR2 (germline): MNHEY, SMNVEV (reference sequence). CDR3 DNA sequence: TGTGCCAGCAGGCGATGGGACAGGAGCACAGATACGCAGTATTTT. The encoded protein is CASRRWDRSTDTQYF.